The 22 T cell receptor beta chains presented below share a single source sample, sequenced in a study of cytomegalovirus exposure and HLA in healthy donors. The PCR employed 60 Vbeta primers together with 13 Jbeta primers. The protocol was immunoSEQ multiplex PCR, while the TCRdb copy is restricted to in-frame clones and leaves out a portion. This table has some 140,000 clones, around 80% appearing once. Material: PBMCs. These receptor sequences come from a man aged 25 to 40 in good health and CMV-seronegative.

The chain is built from TRBV18 and TRBJ1-1, with a weak D call TRBD1 (5 bases). CDR1 is KGHSH, CDR2 LQKENI, per germline. V lost 0 bases, J lost 3 bases, and 8 bases lay in between. CDR3 size: 14 residues. The chain's CDR3 is CASSPPSRDTEAFF. The CDR3 DNA sequence: TGTGCCAGCTCACCACCCAGCAGGGACACTGAAGCTTTCTTT. Looking up the rest from reference TRBV18 and TRBJ1-1 gives the full variable domain: NAGVMQNPRHLVRRRGQEARLRCSPMKGHSHVYWYRQLPEEGLKFMVYLQKENIIDESGMPKERFSAEFPKEGPSILRIQQVVRGDSAAYFCASSPPSRDTEAFFGQGTRLTVV.

The gene calls are TRBV9 and TRBJ2-7, with TRBD2 matching over 16 bases. This CDR3 spans 19 amino acids. Looked up from germline, CDR1 is SGDLS and CDR2 is YYNGEE. V lost 0 bases and J lost 7; bases outside the gene matches: 13. The chain's CDR3 is CASSVVYRGLAGGLREQYF. For the CDR3, the DNA is TGTGCCAGCAGCGTAGTTTATAGGGGACTAGCGGGAGGGCTTCGGGAGCAGTACTTC. The whole variable domain, filled in from reference TRBV9 and TRBJ2-7, reads DSGVTQTPKHLITATGQRVTLRCSPRSGDLSVYWYQQSLDQGLQFLIQYYNGEERAKGNILERFSAQQFPDLHSELNLSSLELGDSALYFCASSVVYRGLAGGLREQYFGPGTRLTVT.

The genes are TRBV28 and TRBJ1-4; D remains ambiguous. V lost 7 bases to trimming and J lost 8 bases, with 17 bases between them. CDR3 length: 14 residues. CDR1 is MDHEN and CDR2 is SYDVKM in the germline V gene. CDR3 nucleotide sequence: TGTGCCAGCAAAGACACGGTATCTTCGGAAAAACTGTTTTTT. It translates to CASKDTVSSEKLFF.

This clone was seen just once. The CDR3 loop reads CAWSVLSGTSGPPQYF. The CDR3, as DNA: TGTGCCTGGAGTGTACTAAGCGGGACTAGCGGGCCTCCGCAGTACTTC. The chain carries TRBV30 and TRBJ2-7; 12 nucleotides match TRBD2. There are 16 residues in the CDR3. V was clipped by 0 bases and J by 9 bases; unmatched bases: 12. CDR1 is GTSNPN and CDR2 is SVGIG in the germline V gene (reference sequence).

This clone turned up a few times. The chain uses TRBV4-1 and TRBJ1-1, with a weak D call TRBD1 (6 bases). Germline CDR1 is MGHRA and CDR2 is YSYEKL. The germline V and J ends were trimmed by 3 bases and 9 bases, with 11 bases remaining between them. The CDR3 spans 12 residues. The CDR3 protein is CASSQGGTKAFF. CDR3 bases: TGCGCCAGCAGCCAGGGGGGGACAAAAGCTTTCTTT.

This chain joins TRBV10-3 and TRBJ2-5, with D perhaps matching TRBD2 (5 bases). Germline V lookup: CDR1 ENHRY, CDR2 SYGVKD. V was shortened by 4 bases and J by 3 bases, with 9 bases between the two germline ends. This CDR3 spans 13 amino acids. The CDR3 is CAISGRAEETQYF. The CDR3 DNA sequence: TGTGCCATCAGTGGCCGAGCGGAAGAGACCCAGTACTTC.

The chain uses TRBV19 and TRBJ1-5; D gene uncertain. Per germline, CDR1 LNHDA and CDR2 SQIVND (reference sequence). The CDR3 sequence is 15 residues long. Trimming removed 3 bases from V and 2 bases from J, with 11 bases in between. The CDR3 sequence: CASSISQEGNQPQHF. CDR3 sequence (DNA): TGTGCCAGTAGTATTTCCCAGGAAGGCAATCAGCCCCAGCATTTT.

V gene TRBV12-1 combines with J gene TRBJ1-2. TRBV12-1 is a pseudogene segment. The CDR3 is 14 residues long. The CDR3: CASSFDGSNYGYTF. The CDR3, as DNA: TGTGCCAGCAGCTTTGACGGGTCTAACTATGGCTACACCTTC.

This chain joins TRBV7-7 and TRBJ2-2; the match to TRBD1 covers 8 bases. This CDR3 spans 15 amino acids. Trimming took 5 bases from V and 1 from J; bases not matched to a gene: 3. The germline V gene encodes CDR1 SSHAT and CDR2 FNYEAQ (reference sequence). The CDR3 nucleotides read TGTGCCAGCAGCCGCGACAGGGGGAACACCGGGGAGCTGTTTTTT. Translating gives CASSRDRGNTGELFF.

The chain uses TRBV30 and TRBJ2-7; TRBD2 matches at 13 bases. The germline V gene has CDR1 GTSNPN and CDR2 SVGIG (reference sequence). The CDR3 contains 16 residues. V dropped 5 bases and J dropped 1; count of bases not matched to a gene: 8. In DNA form, the CDR3 reads TGTGCCTGGGCCTCCCTGGGACTAGCGGGGTCCTACGAGCAGTACTTC. Protein sequence: CAWASLGLAGSYEQYF. Full variable domain (rest looked up from reference TRBV30 and TRBJ2-7): SQTIHQWPATLVQPVGSPLSLECTVEGTSNPNLYWYRQAAGRGLQLLFYSVGIGQISSEVPQNLSASRPQDRQFILSSKKLLLSDSGFYLCAWASLGLAGSYEQYFGPGTRLTVT.

The chain links TRBV23-1 to TRBJ2-7; a possible D gene is TRBD2 (5 bases). TRBV23-1 is known as an ORF, though its function is uncertain. Trimming cost V 0 bases and J 5 bases, with 17 bases left between them. The CDR3 extends over 16 amino acids. The CDR3, as DNA: TGCGCCAGCAGTCAATCGGAGGTGGAAATAGGGAACGAGCAGTACTTC. Protein product: CASSQSEVEIGNEQYF.

The V and J genes are TRBV10-3 and TRBJ2-1, with unresolved D. This CDR3 is built from 13 residues. V was cut by 7 bases and J by 2 bases, with 9 bases left in between. CDR1 and CDR2 from the germline V gene are ENHRY and SYGVKD. The CDR3 nucleotides are TGTGCCATCAACCCAACTGCCTACAATGAGCAGTTCTTC. Its protein is CAINPTAYNEQFF.

V gene TRBV29-1 combines with J gene TRBJ1-2, with a possible D match to TRBD1 (6 bases). This CDR3 has 12 amino acids. The germline V and J ends were trimmed by 1 base and 7 bases, with 10 bases remaining between them. Germline V CDR1 and CDR2: SQVTM, ANQGSEA. CDR3 region: CSVEGGGGGYTF. Here the CDR3 DNA reads TGCAGCGTTGAAGGTGGGGGCGGTGGCTACACCTTC. Using reference TRBV29-1 and TRBJ1-2 for the parts outside the CDR3, the full variable domain is SAVISQKPSRDICQRGTSLTIQCQVDSQVTMMFWYRQQPGQSLTLIATANQGSEATYESGFVIDKFPISRPNLTFSTLTVSNMSPEDSSIYLCSVEGGGGGYTFGSGTRLTVV.

Only a few counts were recorded for this clone. This sequence joins TRBV4-3 and TRBJ1-1, with 7 positions matching TRBD1. V lost 6 bases, J lost 1 base, and 5 bases stayed unmatched. The CDR3 sequence is 14 residues long. CDR1 LGHNA and CDR2 YSLEER come from the germline V gene. Here the CDR3 reads CASRDRSWNTEAFF. CDR3 DNA: TGCGCCAGCAGGGACAGGTCCTGGAACACTGAAGCTTTCTTT.

This chain connects TRBV6-5 to TRBJ2-1; no firm D call. CDR3 size: 13 residues. With 5 bases removed from V and 10 bases from J, the gap between germline ends came to 15 bases. Germline loops: CDR1 MNHEY, CDR2 SVGAGI. The CDR3 spells CASSRTPIREQFF. CDR3 coding DNA: TGTGCCAGCAGTAGAACCCCTATCAGGGAGCAGTTCTTC.

This clone was seen once. The chain has TRBV9 and TRBJ2-3, with 8 nucleotides matching TRBD2. CDR3 length: 15 residues. Germline-derived CDR1 and CDR2 are SGDLS and YYNGEE. The V segment lost 0 bases and the J segment 3 bases; nucleotides outside the gene matches: 3. The CDR3 spells CASSVDIAGTDTQYF. Written as DNA, the CDR3 is TGTGCCAGCAGCGTAGACATAGCGGGGACAGATACGCAGTATTTT.

The chain links TRBV9 to TRBJ1-3; maybe TRBD1 (6 bases). CDR1 and CDR2 from the germline V gene are SGDLS and YYNGEE. Between the trimmed V and J ends, which lost 2 bases and 0 bases, there was a span of 12 bases. This CDR3 contains 16 residues. As DNA, the CDR3 is TGTGCCAGCAGCGTTGACGACAGGCTCTCTGGAAACACCATATATTTT. It encodes CASSVDDRLSGNTIYF.

The V and J genes are TRBV9 and TRBJ2-7; 9 nucleotides agree with TRBD2. The germline V gene encodes CDR1 SGDLS and CDR2 YYNGEE. The J segment lost 9 bases and the V segment lost 4 bases, leaving 14 bases of the junction unmatched. The CDR3 consists of 15 residues. The CDR3, as DNA: TGTGCCAGCAGCCCTGAAGTTAGCGGGAGTCCGGGGCAGTACTTC. As protein: CASSPEVSGSPGQYF. Filled out from reference TRBV9 and TRBJ2-7, the complete variable domain reads DSGVTQTPKHLITATGQRVTLRCSPRSGDLSVYWYQQSLDQGLQFLIQYYNGEERAKGNILERFSAQQFPDLHSELNLSSLELGDSALYFCASSPEVSGSPGQYFGPGTRLTVT.

The chain is built from TRBV9 and TRBJ2-7, with D possibly matching TRBD1 (8 bases). CDR1 SGDLS and CDR2 YYNGEE come from the germline V gene. The length of the CDR3 is 14 residues. Trimming removed 4 bases at V and 6 bases at J, with 17 bases between. CDR3 protein: CASSSPSGTGEQYF. The CDR3 region has the DNA TGTGCCAGCAGCTCCCCGAGCGGGACAGGCGAGCAGTACTTC.

The chain is built from TRBV18 and TRBJ1-6, with TRBD1 matching 8 bases. Germline V gives CDR1 KGHSH, CDR2 LQKENI. The V gene end was trimmed by 4 bases and the J gene end by 8 bases; junction bases not matched to a gene: 7. This CDR3 is built from 15 residues. CDR3 coding DNA: TGTGCCAGCTCACGGGGACAGGTGGCACATTCACCCCTCCACTTT. This encodes CASSRGQVAHSPLHF.

This chain uses TRBV9 with TRBJ2-3, with D possibly matching TRBD1 (5 bases). The V gene's germline CDR1 is SGDLS and CDR2 YYNGEE. Trimming shortened V by 0 bases and J by 1 base, and 9 bases separated the two germline ends. The CDR3 contains 15 residues. Here the CDR3 reads CASSVGQGGTDTQYF. The CDR3 nucleotides read TGTGCCAGCAGCGTAGGGCAGGGCGGCACAGATACGCAGTATTTT.

The chain links TRBV7-7 to TRBJ2-1, with D possibly being TRBD2 (5 bases). V lost 4 bases, J lost 4 bases, and 11 bases lay in between. The CDR3 is 14 amino acids. CDR1 is SSHAT, CDR2 FNYEAQ, per germline (reference sequence). The DNA for the CDR3 is TGTGCCAGCAGCTCCGGGCGGGTATACAATGAGCAGTTCTTC. This encodes CASSSGRVYNEQFF.